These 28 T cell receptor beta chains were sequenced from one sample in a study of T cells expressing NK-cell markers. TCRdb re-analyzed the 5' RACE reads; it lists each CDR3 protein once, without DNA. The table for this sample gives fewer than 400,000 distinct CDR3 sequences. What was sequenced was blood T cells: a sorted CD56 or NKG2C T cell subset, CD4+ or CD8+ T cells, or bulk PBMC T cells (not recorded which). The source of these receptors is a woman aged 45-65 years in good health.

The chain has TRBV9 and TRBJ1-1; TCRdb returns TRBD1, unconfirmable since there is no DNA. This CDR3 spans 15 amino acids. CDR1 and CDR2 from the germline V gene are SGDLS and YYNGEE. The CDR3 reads CASSGGGTGLTEAFF.

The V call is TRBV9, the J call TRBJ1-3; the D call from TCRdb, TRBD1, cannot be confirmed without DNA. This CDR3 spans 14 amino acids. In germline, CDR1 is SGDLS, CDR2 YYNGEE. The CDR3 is CASRAGNSGNTIYF.

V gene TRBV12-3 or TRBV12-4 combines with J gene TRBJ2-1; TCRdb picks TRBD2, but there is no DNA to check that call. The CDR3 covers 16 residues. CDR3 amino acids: CASSFGGLSEYNEQFF.

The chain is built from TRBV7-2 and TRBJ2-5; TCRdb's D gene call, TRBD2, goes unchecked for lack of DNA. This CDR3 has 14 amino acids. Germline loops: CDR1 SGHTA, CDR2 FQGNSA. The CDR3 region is CASSPGLAVETQYF. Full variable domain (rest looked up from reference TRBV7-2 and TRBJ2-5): GAGVSQSPSNKVTEKGKDVELRCDPISGHTALYWYRQSLGQGLEFLIYFQGNSAPDKSGLPSDRFSAERTGGSVSTLTIQRTQQEDSAVYLCASSPGLAVETQYFGPGTRLLVL.

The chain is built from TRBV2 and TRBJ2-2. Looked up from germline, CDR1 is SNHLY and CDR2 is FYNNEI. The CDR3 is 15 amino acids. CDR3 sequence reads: CASSAMREGTGELFF. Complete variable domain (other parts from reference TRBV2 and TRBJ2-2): EPEVTQTPSHQVTQMGQEVILRCVPISNHLYFYWYRQILGQKVEFLVSFYNNEISEKSEIFDDQFSVERPDGSNFTLKIRSTKLEDSAMYFCASSAMREGTGELFFGEGSRLTVL.

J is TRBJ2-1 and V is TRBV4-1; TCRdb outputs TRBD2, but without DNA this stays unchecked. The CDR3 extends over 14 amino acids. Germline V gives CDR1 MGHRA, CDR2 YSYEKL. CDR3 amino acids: CASSQRTNYNEQFF.

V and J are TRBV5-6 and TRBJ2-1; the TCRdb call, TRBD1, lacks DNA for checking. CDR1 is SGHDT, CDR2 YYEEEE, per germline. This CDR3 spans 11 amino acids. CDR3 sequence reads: CASGDRVGQFF.

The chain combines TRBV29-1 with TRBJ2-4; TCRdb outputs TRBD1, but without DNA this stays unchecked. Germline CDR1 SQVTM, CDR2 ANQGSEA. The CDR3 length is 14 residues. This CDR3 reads CSVARTGLGNIQYF.

This CDR3 is CASSPGGVPYEQYF. The chain carries TRBV7-9 and TRBJ2-7. The germline gives CDR1 SEHNR, CDR2 FQNEAQ (reference sequence). The CDR3 has 14 residues.

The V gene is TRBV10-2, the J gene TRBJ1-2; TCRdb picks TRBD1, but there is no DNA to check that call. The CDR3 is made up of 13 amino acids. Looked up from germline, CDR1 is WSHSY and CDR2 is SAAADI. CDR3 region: CASSPNRGRGYTF.

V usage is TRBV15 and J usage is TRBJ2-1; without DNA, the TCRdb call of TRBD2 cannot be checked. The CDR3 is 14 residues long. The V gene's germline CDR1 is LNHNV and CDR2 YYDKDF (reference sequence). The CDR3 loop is CATSMTSGGNEQFF. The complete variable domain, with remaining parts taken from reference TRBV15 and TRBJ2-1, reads DAMVIQNPRYQVTQFGKPVTLSCSQTLNHNVMYWYQQKSSQAPKLLFHYYDKDFNNEADTPDNFQSRRPNTSFCFLDIRSPGLGDTAMYLCATSMTSGGNEQFFGPGTRLTVL.

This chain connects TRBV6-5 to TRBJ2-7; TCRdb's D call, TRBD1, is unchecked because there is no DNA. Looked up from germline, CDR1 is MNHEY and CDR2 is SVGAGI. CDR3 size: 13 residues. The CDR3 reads CASSGDPAYEQYF.

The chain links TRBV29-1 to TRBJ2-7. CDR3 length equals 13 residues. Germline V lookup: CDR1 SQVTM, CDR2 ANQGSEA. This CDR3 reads CSVEDSVAYEQYF.

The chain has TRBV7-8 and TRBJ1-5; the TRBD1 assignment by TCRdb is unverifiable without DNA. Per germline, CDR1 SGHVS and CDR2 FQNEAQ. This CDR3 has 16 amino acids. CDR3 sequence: CASSLATGGGDQPQHF.

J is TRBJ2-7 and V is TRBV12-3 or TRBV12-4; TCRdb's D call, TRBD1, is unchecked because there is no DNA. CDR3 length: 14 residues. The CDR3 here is CASSFGGASYEQYF.

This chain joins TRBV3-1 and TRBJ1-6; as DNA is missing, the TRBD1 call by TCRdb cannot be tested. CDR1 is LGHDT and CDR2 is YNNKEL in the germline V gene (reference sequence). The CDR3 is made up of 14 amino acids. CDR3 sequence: CASSPGTDYSPLHF.

CDR3 protein: CASSNPGQDNQPQHF. V and J are TRBV6-2 or TRBV6-3 and TRBJ1-5; TCRdb names TRBD1, which stays unverified in the absence of DNA. CDR3 length: 15 residues. Germline values: CDR1 MNHEY, CDR2 SVGEGT.

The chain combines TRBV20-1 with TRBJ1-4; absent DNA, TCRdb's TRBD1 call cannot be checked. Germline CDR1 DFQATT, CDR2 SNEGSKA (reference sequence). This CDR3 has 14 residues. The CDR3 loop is CSARDKQGNEKLFF.

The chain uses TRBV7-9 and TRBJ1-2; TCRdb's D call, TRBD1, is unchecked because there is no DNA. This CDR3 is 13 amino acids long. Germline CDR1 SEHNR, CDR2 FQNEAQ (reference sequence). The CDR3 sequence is CASSERQGDGYTF.

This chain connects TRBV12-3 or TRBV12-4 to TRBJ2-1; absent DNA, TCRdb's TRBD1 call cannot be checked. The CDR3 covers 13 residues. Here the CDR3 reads CASNRERGNEQFF.

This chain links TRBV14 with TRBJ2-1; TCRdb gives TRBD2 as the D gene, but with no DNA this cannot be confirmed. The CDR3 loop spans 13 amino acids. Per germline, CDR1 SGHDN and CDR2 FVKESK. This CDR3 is CASSTDSARQQFF.

The CDR3 protein is CASSVGVVTGELFF. This chain uses TRBV9 with TRBJ2-2. This CDR3 has 14 amino acids. Germline lookup yields CDR1 SGDLS and CDR2 YYNGEE.

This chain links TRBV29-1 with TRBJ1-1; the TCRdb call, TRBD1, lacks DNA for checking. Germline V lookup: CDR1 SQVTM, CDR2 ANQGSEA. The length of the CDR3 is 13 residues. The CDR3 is CSVWGGILTEAFF.

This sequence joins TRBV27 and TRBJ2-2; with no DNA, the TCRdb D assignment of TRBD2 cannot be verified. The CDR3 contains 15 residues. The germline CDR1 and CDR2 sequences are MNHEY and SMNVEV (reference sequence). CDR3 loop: CASSRTSIITGELFF.

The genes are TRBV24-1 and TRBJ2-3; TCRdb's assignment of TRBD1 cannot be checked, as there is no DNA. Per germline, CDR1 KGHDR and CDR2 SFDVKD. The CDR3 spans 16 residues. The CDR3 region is CATSDGRVGAGDTQYF.

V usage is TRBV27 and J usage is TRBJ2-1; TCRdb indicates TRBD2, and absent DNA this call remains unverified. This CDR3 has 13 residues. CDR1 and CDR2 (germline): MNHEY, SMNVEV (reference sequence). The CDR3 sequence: CASRRGASDEQFF.

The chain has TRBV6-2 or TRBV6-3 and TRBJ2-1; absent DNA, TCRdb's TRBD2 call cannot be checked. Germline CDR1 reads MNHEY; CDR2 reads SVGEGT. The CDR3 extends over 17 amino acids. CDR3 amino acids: CASSPTRSLSSYNEQFF.

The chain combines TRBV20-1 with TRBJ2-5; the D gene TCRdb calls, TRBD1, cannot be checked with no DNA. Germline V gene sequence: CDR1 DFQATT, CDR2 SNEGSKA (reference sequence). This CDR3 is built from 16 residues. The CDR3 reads CSARMVGTGAKETQYF.